Shown below are 24 T cell receptor beta chains from a single sample sequenced in a study of technical replicates of blood from a few donors (dated by TCRdb to about 2017). Libraries were constructed by the immunoSEQ multiplex PCR assay. In TCRdb, the immuneACCESS table is reduced to in-frame sequences with V and J assigned. These tables do not hold every clone; where another copy was compared, an unresolved V gene accounts for under half, and the others remain unexplained. This sample is represented by about 84,000 clones; 93% of them were singletons. The top ten hold 0.24% of the sample. The material sequenced was T cells isolated from PBMCs. Receptors were obtained from a human donor in good health.

This chain links TRBV6-1 with TRBJ1-4, with a possible D match to TRBD1 (6 bases). The CDR3 length is 16 residues. The germline V gene has CDR1 MNHNS and CDR2 SASEGT. The germline V and J ends were trimmed by 4 bases and 2 bases, with 14 bases remaining between them. CDR3 residues: CASSVGGAGTNEKLFF. CDR3 coding DNA: TGTGCCAGCAGTGTAGGGGGGGCAGGGACTAATGAAAAACTGTTTTTT.

The rearrangement links TRBV5-1 to TRBJ1-4, with a tentative D call TRBD1 (5 bases). The CDR3 consists of 18 residues. CDR1 SGHRS and CDR2 YFSETQ come from the germline V gene. The germline V and J ends were trimmed by 0 bases and 4 bases, with 19 bases remaining between them. The CDR3 spells CASSLGLKTGTNNEKLFF. Here the CDR3 DNA reads TGCGCCAGCAGCTTGGGCCTCAAAACGGGGACTAATAATGAAAAACTGTTTTTT. Based on the CDR3 plus reference TRBV5-1 and TRBJ1-4, the full variable domain is KAGVTQTPRYLIKTRGQQVTLSCSPISGHRSVSWYQQTPGQGLQFLFEYFSETQRNKGNFPGRFSGRQFSNSRSEMNVSTLELGDSALYLCASSLGLKTGTNNEKLFFGSGTQLSVL.

The rearrangement links TRBV6-6 to TRBJ1-1, with TRBD1 matching over 9 bases. The CDR3 consists of 13 residues. J lost 1 base, V lost 6 bases, and 0 bases had no gene match. The germline V gene encodes CDR1 MNHNY and CDR2 SVGAGI (reference sequence). The CDR3 coding sequence is TGTGCCAGCAGGGACAGGGGGAACACTGAAGCTTTCTTT. This sequence encodes CASRDRGNTEAFF.

The chain is built from TRBV7-8 and TRBJ1-4, with 11 bases that match TRBD1. Germline CDR1 and CDR2: SGHVS and FQNEAQ. J lost 6 bases, V lost 5 bases, and 5 bases had no gene match. The CDR3 extends over 15 amino acids. CDR3 sequence (DNA): TGTGCCAGCAGCCCGCGGGACAGGGGGGATGAAAAACTGTTTTTT. Amino acids: CASSPRDRGDEKLFF.

The chain has TRBV9 and TRBJ2-2; 9 bases agree with TRBD1. The CDR3 extends over 16 amino acids. V gave up 3 bases and J gave up 1 base; unmatched junction bases: 4. Germline V gene lookup returns CDR1 SGDLS and CDR2 YYNGEE. The CDR3: CASSAPGQGNTGELFF. In DNA, the CDR3 is TGTGCCAGCAGCGCCCCGGGACAGGGGAACACCGGGGAGCTGTTTTTT.

V gene TRBV27 combines with J gene TRBJ1-4; D remains ambiguous. The CDR3 contains 12 residues. Germline V gene data show CDR1 as MNHEY and CDR2 as SMNVEV (reference sequence). With 9 bases removed from V and 4 bases from J, the gap between germline ends came to 9 bases. CDR3: CASRHGNEKLFF. In DNA form, the CDR3 reads TGTGCCAGTCGACACGGTAATGAAAAACTGTTTTTT. Drawing the rest from reference TRBV27 and TRBJ1-4, the complete variable domain is EAQVTQNPRYLITVTGKKLTVTCSQNMNHEYMSWYRQDPGLGLRQIYYSMNVEVTDKGDVPEGYKVSRKEKRNFPLILESPSPNQTSLYFCASRHGNEKLFFGSGTQLSVL.

The chain has TRBV9 and TRBJ1-3; 8 bases map to TRBD1. Germline assignment: CDR1 SGDLS and CDR2 YYNGEE. The junction had 6 bases not matched to a gene; V was cut back by 1 base and J by 6 bases. The CDR3 totals 15 residues. CDR3 residues: CASSVYRDRPNTIYF. CDR3 DNA: TGTGCCAGCAGCGTATACCGGGACAGGCCAAACACCATATATTTT.

V usage is TRBV11-3 and J usage is TRBJ2-3, with 9 bases matching TRBD2. Germline CDR1 is SGHNT and CDR2 is YENEEA. CDR3 length equals 16 residues. After removal of 4 bases from V and 0 bases from J, the junction contained 5 bases not matched to a gene. CDR3 sequence: CASSYSGGPSTDTQYF. The CDR3 bases are TGTGCCAGCAGCTATAGCGGGGGCCCTAGCACAGATACGCAGTATTTT.

The chain employs TRBV4-1 and TRBJ2-1; 7 bases match TRBD1. The CDR3 spans 14 residues. With V trimmed by 1 base and J by 6 bases, 3 bases remained unmatched. Per the germline V gene, CDR1 is MGHRA and CDR2 is YSYEKL. CDR3 region: CASSQVAGGNEQFF. The CDR3 region has the DNA TGCGCCAGCAGCCAAGTGGCAGGGGGCAATGAGCAGTTCTTC.

The DNA of the CDR3 is TGCGCCAGCAGCACTACTAGGTACAATGAGCAGTTCTTC. This sequence encodes CASSTTRYNEQFF. The chain employs TRBV5-1 and TRBJ2-1; D perhaps matches TRBD2 (5 bases). The CDR3 length is 13 residues. The ends were cut back, 4 bases at V and 4 bases at J, with 9 bases in the middle. Germline V gives CDR1 SGHRS, CDR2 YFSETQ.

The chain is built from TRBV7-8 and TRBJ2-3, with 9 positions matching TRBD2. The CDR3 runs to 15 residues. CDR1 is SGHVS and CDR2 is FQNEAQ in the germline V gene. V lost 3 bases, J lost 4 bases, and 5 bases stayed unmatched. This chain's CDR3 is CASSFRSSGADTQYF. The CDR3 DNA sequence: TGTGCCAGCAGCTTTCGGTCTAGCGGGGCAGATACGCAGTATTTT.

This clone has a single count. The rearrangement uses TRBV6-5 and TRBJ1-5, with a tentative D call TRBD1 (5 bases). CDR3 length equals 14 residues. The ends were cut back, 6 bases at V and 4 bases at J, with 13 bases in the middle. Germline V gene sequence: CDR1 MNHEY, CDR2 SVGAGI. The CDR3 bases are TGTGCCAGCAGCGGACAACCATTTAATCAGCCCCAGCATTTT. Protein sequence: CASSGQPFNQPQHF.

The J gene is TRBJ1-2, the V gene TRBV27; no definite D call. The CDR3 is made up of 14 amino acids. The germline V gene encodes CDR1 MNHEY and CDR2 SMNVEV (reference sequence). Deletions cut 2 bases from V and 4 bases from J, with 11 bases between. The CDR3 DNA sequence: TGTGCCAGCAGTTTAGATCCAGTCTCCTATGGCTACACCTTC. This gives the protein CASSLDPVSYGYTF.

The chain joins TRBV2 to TRBJ1-1; D ambiguous. In germline, CDR1 is SNHLY, CDR2 FYNNEI. The CDR3 is 15 amino acids. Trimming removed 2 bases from V and 4 bases from J, with 14 bases in between. CDR3 sequence (DNA): TGTGCCAGCAGTGAAAGATTGGTTTTGGCCACTGAAGCTTTCTTT. It translates to CASSERLVLATEAFF.

The CDR3 DNA reads TGTGCCAGCAGCTTAGGCCTTACGGGACTAGCGGCCACAGATACGCAGTATTTT. It is translated as CASSLGLTGLAATDTQYF. The genes are TRBV13 and TRBJ2-3; 11 positions match TRBD2. V was clipped by 0 bases and J by 2 bases; unmatched bases: 7. Germline CDR1 and CDR2: PRHDT and FYEKMQ (reference sequence). CDR3 length: 18 amino acids.

This chain joins TRBV6-6 and TRBJ2-2; a weak D match, TRBD1 (5 bases). Germline V gene lookup returns CDR1 MNHNY and CDR2 SVGAGI (reference sequence). With 4 bases removed from V and 7 bases from J, the gap between germline ends came to 13 bases. The CDR3 totals 14 residues. The CDR3 coding sequence is TGTGCCAGCAGTTTCTGGACAATGGACGGGGAGCTGTTTTTT. Its protein product is CASSFWTMDGELFF.

This clone was seen only a few times. The J gene is TRBJ1-2, the V gene TRBV10-1, with D possibly being TRBD1 (5 bases). This CDR3 is built from 13 residues. Trimming took off 6 bases at V and 7 bases at J, with 15 bases between the two ends. Germline V gene sequence: CDR1 WNHNN, CDR2 SYGVQD (reference sequence). DNA for the CDR3: TGCGCCAGCAGCCTAATCCAGGGTTCTGGCTACACCTTC. Its protein product is CASSLIQGSGYTF.

This chain links TRBV6-5 with TRBJ2-1; TRBD2 might be the D (5 bases). Germline V gives CDR1 MNHEY, CDR2 SVGAGI. The CDR3 spans 14 residues. The V end was cut by 7 bases, the J end by 6 bases, with 16 bases between. CDR3 region: CASTPATSFNEQFF. CDR3 DNA: TGTGCCAGCACCCCAGCCACTAGTTTCAATGAGCAGTTCTTC.

J is TRBJ2-3 and V is TRBV10-2; 10 bases are a match to TRBD2. The J segment lost 7 bases and the V segment lost 6 bases, leaving 7 bases of the junction unmatched. CDR1 and CDR2 (germline): WSHSY, SAAADI. The CDR3 runs 14 residues. The CDR3 is CASRGSSGSYTQYF. CDR3 nucleotide sequence: TGCGCCAGCAGAGGATCTAGCGGGAGTTATACGCAGTATTTT.

The CDR3 region has the DNA TGTGCCAGCCGAGGGGACAGTTCGTTTCACCGGGAGCTGTTTTTT. The encoded protein is CASRGDSSFHRELFF. V is TRBV28 and J is TRBJ2-2; TRBD1 agrees at 7 bases. Germline CDR1 reads MDHEN; CDR2 reads SYDVKM. V lost 8 bases, J lost 9 bases, and 15 bases stayed unmatched. The CDR3 runs 15 residues.

V usage is TRBV10-3 and J usage is TRBJ2-1; 15 nucleotides line up with TRBD2. CDR3 size: 16 residues. Trimming took 6 bases from V and 8 from J; bases not matched to a gene: 8. Germline CDR1 and CDR2: ENHRY and SYGVKD. The CDR3, as DNA: TGTGCCATCAGGGGACTAGCGGGAGGCCGGGGCGATGAGCAGTTCTTC. Protein sequence: CAIRGLAGGRGDEQFF.

The V and J genes are TRBV29-1 and TRBJ1-1; 7 nucleotides match TRBD1. Germline lookup yields CDR1 SQVTM and CDR2 ANQGSEA. The CDR3 spans 13 residues. V was clipped by 7 bases and J by 4 bases; unmatched bases: 9. The CDR3 here is CSAPYSGGTEAFF. The CDR3 region has the DNA TGCAGCGCTCCTTACTCAGGGGGCACTGAAGCTTTCTTT.

This clone was seen a single time. CDR3 sequence reads: CASSSGQAGSDTQYF. The CDR3 DNA sequence: TGTGCCAGCAGTTCCGGACAGGCCGGTTCAGATACGCAGTATTTT. The rearrangement joins TRBV6-5 to TRBJ2-3; 7 nucleotides align to TRBD1. The CDR3 has 15 residues. CDR1 is MNHEY, CDR2 SVGAGI, per germline. The ends lost 4 bases at V and 4 bases at J; junction bases unmatched: 8.

This chain links TRBV14 with TRBJ2-5; weak D call: TRBD1 (6 bases). The germline V gene has CDR1 SGHDN and CDR2 FVKESK. This CDR3 has 15 amino acids. V lost 3 bases and J 2 bases, leaving 13 bases between the germline ends. The CDR3, as DNA: TGTGCCAGCAGCCAGCTCCAGGGGCTTCAAGAGACCCAGTACTTC. This sequence encodes CASSQLQGLQETQYF. Drawing the rest from reference TRBV14 and TRBJ2-5, the complete variable domain is EAGVTQFPSHSVIEKGQTVTLRCDPISGHDNLYWYRRVMGKEIKFLLHFVKESKQDESGMPNNRFLAERTGGTYSTLKVQPAELEDSGVYFCASSQLQGLQETQYFGPGTRLLVL.